The 12 T cell receptor beta chains given below trace back to one sample, sequenced in a study of blood T cell repertoires in COVID-19. Measured with immunoSEQ multiplex PCR; TCRdb has only the in-frame clones, and not every one. The top ten hold nearly 5% of the sample, which has roughly 260,000 clones, 82% seen once. Sequencing input: peripheral blood. The receptors shown here come from a woman older than 75 with active or convalescent COVID-19.

The V gene is TRBV19, the J gene TRBJ2-2; TRBD1 aligns across 9 bases. Germline-derived CDR1 and CDR2 are LNHDA and SQIVND (reference sequence). V shed 6 bases and J 7 bases; nucleotides not matched to a gene: 6. This CDR3 has 14 residues. The CDR3 bases are TGTGCCAGTAGGGACAGGGGACGAAACGGGGAGCTGTTTTTT. The encoded protein is CASRDRGRNGELFF.

This chain uses TRBV7-2 with TRBJ2-3; TRBD2 agrees at 9 bases. Germline V gene data show CDR1 as SGHTA and CDR2 as FQGNSA. The CDR3 loop spans 14 amino acids. V dropped 6 bases and J dropped 1; count of bases not matched to a gene: 2. The CDR3 sequence: CASSWTSGTDTQYF. The CDR3 nucleotides read TGTGCCAGCAGTTGGACTAGCGGCACAGATACGCAGTATTTT.

The CDR3 DNA sequence: TGTGCCACCACTACGCGGGGCGAGCAGTACTTC. Protein product: CATTTRGEQYF. The chain employs TRBV2 and TRBJ2-7, with D tentatively TRBD2 (6 bases). Trimming removed 10 bases from V and 6 bases from J, with 13 bases in between. CDR3 size: 11 residues. The germline CDR1 and CDR2 sequences are SNHLY and FYNNEI.

The rearrangement joins TRBV3-1 (or the pseudogene TRBV3-2) to TRBJ1-5; a weak D match, TRBD1 (5 bases). The CDR3 is made up of 13 amino acids. Trimming cost V 2 bases and J 6 bases, with 8 bases left between them. CDR1 LGHDT and CDR2 YNNKEL come from the germline V gene (reference sequence). The chain's CDR3 is CASSQSGPQPQHF. The DNA of the CDR3 is TGTGCCAGCAGCCAATCAGGGCCTCAGCCCCAGCATTTT.

The chain recombines TRBV18 with TRBJ2-1, with TRBD1 as a possible D gene (5 bases). Germline CDR1 reads KGHSH; CDR2 reads LQKENI. V gave up 1 base and J gave up 4 bases, with 8 bases separating them. The CDR3 is 14 amino acids. The CDR3 DNA reads TGTGCCAGCTCACCACAGGACACGTACAATGAGCAGTTCTTC. Protein product: CASSPQDTYNEQFF.

The V call is TRBV19, the J call TRBJ1-2, with TRBD1 identical over 7 bases. Losses at the gene ends were 6 bases for V and 6 bases for J; bases not matched to a gene: 13. In germline, CDR1 is LNHDA, CDR2 SQIVND (reference sequence). The CDR3 totals 15 residues. This chain's CDR3 is CASRSGYGTADGYTF. In DNA, the CDR3 is TGTGCCAGTAGGTCCGGATACGGGACAGCAGATGGCTACACCTTC.

The chain has TRBV11-2 and TRBJ1-2; TRBD1 matches at 8 bases. From germline, CDR1 is SGHAT and CDR2 FQNNGV. After removal of 4 bases from V and 4 bases from J, the junction contained 14 bases not matched to a gene. CDR3 length equals 17 residues. The CDR3 DNA reads TGTGCCAGCAGCTCGGCGATCAGGACAGGGATGGGCTATGGCTACACCTTC. Translation gives CASSSAIRTGMGYGYTF.

The chain couples TRBV28 to TRBJ1-2; D not resolved. The CDR3 is 12 amino acids. Looked up from germline, CDR1 is MDHEN and CDR2 is SYDVKM. V dropped 2 bases and J dropped 7 bases, with 8 bases sitting between them. The CDR3 here is CASSLETVGYTF. The DNA for the CDR3 is TGTGCCAGCAGTTTAGAAACAGTTGGCTACACCTTC.

The chain has TRBV2 and TRBJ1-1, with 9 nucleotides matching TRBD1. CDR1 SNHLY and CDR2 FYNNEI come from the germline V gene. The CDR3 has 14 amino acids. V trimming: 3 bases; J trimming: 11 bases; junction bases outside the gene matches: 10. The CDR3 region is CASSDGTGPLRAFF. As DNA, the CDR3 is TGTGCCAGCAGTGACGGGACAGGGCCGTTGAGGGCTTTCTTT.

CDR3 sequence (DNA): TGTGCCAGCAGCCCGAATAACAGACTAGCGGGAGCGGTCTACGAGCAGTACTTC. This translates into CASSPNNRLAGAVYEQYF. V gene TRBV11-2 combines with J gene TRBJ2-7; 12 positions match TRBD2. Germline CDR1 reads SGHAT; CDR2 reads FQNNGV. The length of the CDR3 is 18 residues. Trimming took 5 bases from V and 3 from J; bases not matched to a gene: 14. Complete variable domain (other parts from reference TRBV11-2 and TRBJ2-7): EAGVAQSPRYKIIEKRQSVAFWCNPISGHATLYWYQQILGQGPKLLIQFQNNGVVDDSQLPKDRFSAERLKGVDSTLKIQPAKLEDSAVYLCASSPNNRLAGAVYEQYFGPGTRLTVT.

J is TRBJ1-1 and V is TRBV28; maybe TRBD1 (5 bases). Germline CDR1 reads MDHEN; CDR2 reads SYDVKM. The CDR3 length is 15 residues. The V gene lost 1 base and the J gene lost 0 bases, with 9 bases spanning the gap. CDR3 DNA sequence: TGTGCCAGCAGTTTATTAGGACACTTGAACACTGAAGCTTTCTTT. Amino acid sequence: CASSLLGHLNTEAFF.

Regarding this clone: The CDR3 does not end in the conserved phenylalanine or tryptophan, so this is likely a read error. The DNA is left out, because the CDR3 cannot be placed on it with certainty; the CDR3 is given as TCRdb lists it. The chain couples TRBV27 to TRBJ2-7; TRBD2 is the table's D call and was not checked against the DNA. The CDR3 numbers 8 amino acids, ends counted. Per germline, CDR1 MNHEY and CDR2 SMNVEV (reference sequence). The CDR3 sequence is CASSLREA.